This T cell receptor beta chain derives from a study of blood T cell repertoires in COVID-19. Produced via immunoSEQ multiplex PCR; TCRdb's table is partial and in-frame only. The sample includes 150,000 or so clones, over 85% seen only once; the top ten take 4.6%. This TCR came from a woman between 45 and 65 years old with acute or convalescent COVID-19. Sequencing was performed on peripheral blood.

The CDR3 region is CASSEVGQASGNTIYF. The CDR3 nucleotides read TGTGCCAGCAGTGAAGTGGGCCAGGCCTCTGGAAACACCATATATTTT. The genes are TRBV6-1 and TRBJ1-3; D gene ambiguous. The CDR3 runs to 16 residues. V lost 1 base and J lost 0, with 10 bases in between. Germline CDR1 MNHNS, CDR2 SASEGT.